The rows below give T cell receptor beta chains drawn from one sample of a study of T cells in Graves' hyperthyroidism and ophthalmopathy. TCRdb independently ran MiXCR on the multiplex PCR reads; one entry per CDR3 protein. Of about 500,000 distinct CDR3 sequences listed, roughly an eighth are singletons. Sequences were obtained from blood. The source is a woman aged 18-29 years with Graves' hyperthyroidism. CDR3s include the opening cysteine and the closing phenylalanine or tryptophan. D genes are given only for firm matches. Clone size appears in some rows only: once, few, many, or a class for an expanded clone.

clone_size	v_call	j_call	d_call	cdr3_aa	cdr3_nt
NA	TRBV5-1	TRBJ2-1	TRBD2	CASSLALTSGRAGEQFF	TGCGCCAGCAGCTTGGCCTTAACTAGCGGGAGGGCCGGGGAGCAGTTCTTC
few	TRBV14	TRBJ1-2	NA	CASSSWTGGAVNYGYTF	TGTGCCAGCAGCTCTTGGACTGGTGGGGCTGTTAACTATGGCTACACCTTC
few	TRBV7-8	TRBJ2-1	TRBD2	CASSFASGISYNEQFF	TGTGCCAGCAGCTTCGCCAGCGGGATTTCCTACAATGAGCAGTTCTTC
many	TRBV5-1	TRBJ1-2	NA	CASRSREGEGYTF	TGCGCCAGCAGGTCGAGGGAAGGGGAAGGCTACACCTTC
many	TRBV10-1	TRBJ2-3	TRBD2	CASSRLAGSFTDTQYF	TGCGCCAGCAGTAGACTAGCGGGGTCCTTCACAGATACGCAGTATTTT
few	TRBV9	TRBJ2-3	TRBD2	CASSVAAGLTDTQYF	TGTGCCAGCAGCGTAGCAGCGGGGCTCACAGATACGCAGTATTTT
NA	TRBV11-2	TRBJ2-5	NA	CASSSGIQETQYF	TGTGCCAGCAGCTCGGGGATTCAGGAGACCCAGTACTTC
few	TRBV11-2	TRBJ2-3	NA	CASSPEHGITDTQYF	TGCGCCAGCAGCCCGGAACATGGGATCACAGATACGCAGTATTTT
many	TRBV6-1	TRBJ1-4	NA	CASSLDRTTTNEKLFF	TGTGCCAGCAGCCTAGACAGGACAACAACTAATGAAAAACTGTTTTTT
many	TRBV12-3/TRBV12-4	TRBJ1-2	TRBD1	CASSTGTGLGYGYTF	TGTGCCAGCAGCACCGGGACAGGCCTGGGGTATGGCTACACCTTC
few	TRBV18	TRBJ2-5	NA	CASSPPSRNQETQYF	TGTGCCAGCTCACCACCCTCACGGAACCAAGAGACCCAGTACTTC
NA	TRBV19	TRBJ2-3	NA	CASKVVGTDTQYF	TGTGCCAGTAAAGTAGTAGGGACAGATACGCAGTATTTT
many	TRBV9	TRBJ1-3	NA	CASSPGQFSGNTIYF	TGTGCCAGCAGCCCCGGACAGTTCTCTGGAAACACCATATATTTT
few	TRBV19	TRBJ1-1	NA	CASTRGGGIGNTEAFF	TGTGCCAGTACTCGGGGGGGGGGAATAGGAAACACTGAAGCTTTCTTT
many	TRBV6-5	TRBJ2-2	NA	CASSYSVPRGKLGELFF	TGTGCCAGCAGTTACTCTGTACCTCGGGGTAAACTCGGGGAGCTGTTTTTT
few	TRBV7-9	TRBJ2-4	NA	CASREGPGAKNIQYF	TGTGCCAGCAGAGAAGGGCCCGGAGCCAAAAACATTCAGTACTTC
many	TRBV7-3	TRBJ1-1	NA	CASSLRPGVDPEAFF	TGTGCCAGCAGCTTAAGGCCTGGGGTGGACCCTGAAGCTTTCTTT
many	TRBV20-1	TRBJ2-3	TRBD1	CSALVGQGGDTQYF	TGCAGTGCTCTAGTAGGACAGGGAGGAGATACGCAGTATTTT
NA	TRBV5-1	TRBJ2-3	NA	CASSFGGLRDTQYF	TGCGCCAGCAGCTTCGGCGGCCTCAGGGATACGCAGTATTTT
NA	TRBV14	TRBJ2-3	TRBD2	CASSQDRGTSGYTDTQYF	TGTGCCAGCAGCCAAGATAGAGGGACTAGCGGCTACACAGATACGCAGTATTTT
many	TRBV12-5	TRBJ1-1	TRBD1	CASGFWTGDSGTEAFF	TGTGCTAGTGGTTTCTGGACAGGGGATTCAGGCACTGAAGCTTTCTTT
many	TRBV5-1	TRBJ2-3	NA	CASRIQTDTQYF	TGCGCCAGCAGAATACAAACAGATACGCAGTATTTT
many	TRBV24-1	TRBJ2-3	TRBD2	CATSDSGGADTQYF	TGTGCCACCAGTGATTCGGGGGGGGCAGATACGCAGTATTTT
many	TRBV12-3/TRBV12-4	TRBJ2-5	TRBD2	CASSLGTSGIGQETQYF	TGTGCCAGCAGTTTAGGGACTAGCGGGATTGGCCAAGAGACCCAGTACTTC
NA	TRBV11-2	TRBJ2-7	TRBD2	CASSRLADYEQYF	TGTGCCAGCAGTAGACTAGCGGACTACGAGCAGTACTTC
few	TRBV10-2	TRBJ1-1	NA	CASSGNRRLNTEAFF	TGCGCCAGCAGTGGTAACAGGAGATTGAACACTGAAGCTTTCTTT
many	TRBV18	TRBJ1-2	TRBD1	CASSPPGGDYGYTF	TGTGCCAGCTCACCACCAGGGGGCGACTATGGCTACACCTTC
many	TRBV29-1	TRBJ2-1	TRBD1	CSVEGTGWGWQFF	TGCAGCGTTGAGGGGACAGGTTGGGGATGGCAGTTCTTC
many	TRBV7-9	TRBJ1-5	NA	CASSLRDFMPQHF	TGTGCGAGCAGCTTACGTGACTTTATGCCCCAGCATTTT
NA	TRBV5-1	TRBJ2-1	TRBD1	CASSPTGGASNEQFF	TGCGCCAGCAGCCCTACAGGGGGCGCTTCCAATGAGCAGTTCTTC
many	TRBV6-5	TRBJ1-1	NA	CASSYSSWRRDTEAFF	TGTGCCAGCAGTTACTCGTCATGGCGTCGGGACACTGAAGCTTTCTTT
many	TRBV5-1	TRBJ1-2	NA	CASSLSRTTEGYTF	TGCGCCAGCAGCTTGAGCAGAACGACGGAAGGCTACACCTTC
few	TRBV20-1	TRBJ2-2	NA	CSAYSREGAGELFF	TGCAGTGCCTACAGCCGTGAAGGGGCCGGGGAGCTGTTTTTT
many	TRBV27	TRBJ1-4	NA	CASSFRGRGEKLFF	TGTGCCAGCAGTTTTAGGGGTCGAGGGGAAAAACTGTTTTTT
many	TRBV12-5	TRBJ1-2	TRBD1	CASGFQDRVGGYTF	TGTGCTAGTGGTTTTCAGGACAGGGTGGGTGGCTACACCTTC
many	TRBV12-3/TRBV12-4	TRBJ1-4	NA	CASSLGGVREKLFF	TGTGCCAGCAGTTTAGGTGGGGTACGGGAAAAACTGTTTTTT
many	TRBV4-1	TRBJ2-7	NA	CASSQVTSPNYEQYF	TGCGCCAGCAGCCAAGTCACCAGCCCAAACTACGAGCAGTACTTC
NA	TRBV6-2/TRBV6-3	TRBJ1-6	NA	CASTRSSYNSPLHF	TGTGCCAGCACGAGGAGCTCCTATAATTCACCCCTCCACTTT
NA	TRBV29-1	TRBJ2-1	NA	CSVDYESYNEQFF	TGCAGCGTTGACTATGAGTCCTACAATGAGCAGTTCTTC
many	TRBV27	TRBJ1-4	NA	CASSSRGDEKLFF	TGTGCCAGCAGTAGCAGGGGTGACGAAAAACTGTTTTTT